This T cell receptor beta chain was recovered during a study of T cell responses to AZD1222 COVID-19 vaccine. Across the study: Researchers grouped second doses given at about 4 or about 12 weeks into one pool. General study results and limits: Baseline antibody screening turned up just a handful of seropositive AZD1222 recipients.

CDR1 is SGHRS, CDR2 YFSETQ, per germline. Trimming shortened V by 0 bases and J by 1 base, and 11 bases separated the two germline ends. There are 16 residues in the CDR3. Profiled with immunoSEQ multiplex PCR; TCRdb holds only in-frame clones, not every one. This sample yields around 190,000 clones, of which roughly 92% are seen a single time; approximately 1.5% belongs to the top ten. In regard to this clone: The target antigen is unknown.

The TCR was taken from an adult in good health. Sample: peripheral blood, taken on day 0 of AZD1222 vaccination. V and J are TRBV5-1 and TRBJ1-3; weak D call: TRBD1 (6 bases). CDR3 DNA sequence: TGCGCCAGCAGCTTGGATCCGACAGGATCTGGAAACACCATATATTTT. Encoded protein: CASSLDPTGSGNTIYF.